This T cell receptor (beta chain) was obtained from a study of CD8 T cells in ankylosing spondylitis. Study-level points and caveats: The clones that were linked to disease were reported to be significantly enriched in matched synovial fluid samples from ankylosing spondylitis patients. Previous work reported some of these motif variants in the synovial fluid and blood of reactive arthritis. Under 10 highly homologous variants formed a TCR beta motif that appeared characteristic of ankylosing spondylitis blood. Disease-linked clones had a CD8+ phenotype and relatively low frequency in peripheral blood.

This clonotype has ten or more counts. Its antigen is not identified. TCRdb processed the 5' RACE reads anew with MiXCR; each CDR3 protein has one entry. The table includes approximately 110,000 distinct CDR3 sequences, approximately 25% detected once. The clonotype originates from a male donor with ankylosing spondylitis. The material sequenced was synovial fluid, either unsorted or a sorted T cell fraction (not recorded which).

The CDR3 loop reads CASSVALGGVGELFF. The DNA for the CDR3 is TGTGCCAGCAGCGTCGCTTTGGGGGGGGTCGGGGAGCTGTTTTTT. The chain employs TRBV9 and TRBJ2-2; 7 bases are shared with TRBD2. With V trimmed by 2 bases and J by 7 bases, 8 bases remained unmatched. This CDR3 is built from 15 residues. Germline CDR1 SGDLS, CDR2 YYNGEE.